One sample yielded the 16 T cell receptor beta chains listed below, sequenced in a study of shared clonotypes between healthy human individuals. Sequencing used immunoSEQ multiplex PCR; TCRdb keeps in-frame clones, though not all of them. Among around 750,000 clones listed, less than 85% were seen once. The sequenced sample consisted of memory CD4+ T cells sorted from blood. Subset noted: CD45RA-negative fraction. These receptors all stem from a woman aged 30 to 39 in good health.

V usage is TRBV5-1 and J usage is TRBJ2-1; 12 nucleotides match TRBD2. Germline CDR1 reads SGHRS; CDR2 reads YFSETQ. This CDR3 spans 16 amino acids. The ends lost 0 bases at V and 4 bases at J; junction bases unmatched: 2. The CDR3 DNA is TGCGCCAGCAGCTTGGGACTAGCGGGAGAATACAATGAGCAGTTCTTC. Protein sequence: CASSLGLAGEYNEQFF.

The chain has TRBV28 and TRBJ1-4, with 8 positions matching TRBD1. The CDR3 is 17 residues long. Losses at the gene ends were 3 bases for V and 4 bases for J; bases not matched to a gene: 10. CDR1 is MDHEN, CDR2 SYDVKM, per germline. The CDR3 protein is CASSLAGLGQGNEKLFF. DNA for the CDR3: TGTGCCAGCAGTTTGGCGGGCCTTGGACAGGGTAATGAAAAACTGTTTTTT.

As for this clone: The sample holds other DNA sequences that translate to the same CDR3. V gene TRBV7-3 combines with J gene TRBJ2-3, with D perhaps being TRBD1 or TRBD2 (6 bases each). Trimming removed 4 bases at V and 4 bases at J, with 9 bases between. There are 13 residues in the CDR3. Germline assignment: CDR1 SGHTA and CDR2 FQGTGA. CDR3 loop: CASSSGGADTQYF. The CDR3, as DNA: TGTGCCAGCAGCTCCGGGGGCGCAGATACGCAGTATTTT.

This clone was counted many times. DNA of the CDR3: TGTGCCAGTACCAATACGGGGGGCAGCAATCAGCCCCAGCATTTT. Translating it yields CASTNTGGSNQPQHF. This rearrangement joins TRBV19 to TRBJ1-5; D is possibly TRBD1 (6 bases). Trimming removed 7 bases from V and 1 base from J, with 14 bases in between. CDR1 and CDR2 from the germline V gene are LNHDA and SQIVND (reference sequence). There are 15 residues in the CDR3.

The chain employs TRBV28 and TRBJ1-2, with D perhaps TRBD1 (5 bases). Germline CDR1 MDHEN, CDR2 SYDVKM. The CDR3 is made up of 14 amino acids. Trimming cost V 4 bases and J 1 base, with 10 bases left between them. CDR3 sequence reads: CASSSLQVNYGYTF. The CDR3 nucleotides read TGTGCCAGCAGTTCCTTACAGGTTAACTATGGCTACACCTTC.

The gene calls are TRBV5-1 and TRBJ2-7; the match to TRBD1 covers 7 bases. CDR1 SGHRS and CDR2 YFSETQ come from the germline V gene. Germline trimming cut 4 bases from V and 5 bases from J; bases unmatched to any gene: 9. The CDR3 consists of 14 residues. CDR3 amino acids: CASSINRGTNEQYF. CDR3 nucleotide sequence: TGCGCCAGCAGCATAAACAGGGGTACGAACGAGCAGTACTTC.

This clone has more than one count but fewer than ten. V gene TRBV5-1 combines with J gene TRBJ2-3; 11 bases are shared with TRBD2. This CDR3 contains 16 residues. V lost 4 bases and J lost 2; bases outside the gene matches: 6. Germline values: CDR1 SGHRS, CDR2 YFSETQ. In DNA, the CDR3 is TGCGCCAGCAGCCGGGGACTAGCGGCCAACACAGATACGCAGTATTTT. It yields the protein CASSRGLAANTDTQYF.

V and J are TRBV27 and TRBJ1-5; no firm D call. Deletions cut 4 bases from V and 6 bases from J, with 19 bases between. Germline V gene data show CDR1 as MNHEY and CDR2 as SMNVEV (reference sequence). The CDR3 extends over 16 amino acids. CDR3 loop: CASSSTSQPLGQPQHF. DNA for the CDR3: TGTGCCAGCAGTTCGACTTCCCAGCCTCTAGGTCAGCCCCAGCATTTT.

The genes are TRBV28 and TRBJ2-5; 11 bases fit TRBD2. Germline CDR1 MDHEN, CDR2 SYDVKM. This CDR3 is built from 16 residues. With V trimmed by 3 bases and J by 2 bases, 5 bases remained unmatched. Written as DNA, the CDR3 is TGTGCCAGCAGTTTTGGGACTAGCGGCTTTCAAGAGACCCAGTACTTC. Protein: CASSFGTSGFQETQYF.

This clone was detected only once. CDR3 region: CASSIQLAGGTYEQYF. CDR3 in DNA: TGTGCCAGTAGTATCCAACTAGCGGGGGGGACCTACGAGCAGTACTTC. J is TRBJ2-7 and V is TRBV19; TRBD2 agrees at 13 bases. The V segment lost 3 bases and the J segment 2 bases; nucleotides outside the gene matches: 4. CDR1 and CDR2 (germline): LNHDA, SQIVND (reference sequence). This CDR3 has 16 amino acids.

The V call is TRBV7-9, the J call TRBJ1-5; D unresolved. Germline values: CDR1 SEHNR, CDR2 FQNEAQ (reference sequence). The CDR3 covers 16 residues. The ends were cut back, 1 base at V and 0 bases at J, with 10 bases in the middle. The CDR3 DNA reads TGTGCCAGCAGCTTAGGGAACAGTTATAGCAATCAGCCCCAGCATTTT. Residues: CASSLGNSYSNQPQHF.

V gene TRBV6-5 combines with J gene TRBJ1-2; 7 bases agree with TRBD1. Trimming cost V 8 bases and J 8 bases; bases outside gene matches: 14. The V gene's germline CDR1 is MNHEY and CDR2 SVGAGI. The CDR3 consists of 14 residues. As DNA, the CDR3 is TGTGCCAGCCGGAGATCCGACAGGGTTTCCGGCTACACCTTC. Translation gives CASRRSDRVSGYTF.

This clone was found many times. The chain links TRBV6-6 to TRBJ2-1; weak D call: TRBD1 (5 bases). The CDR3 sequence is 15 residues long. Per the germline V gene, CDR1 is MNHNY and CDR2 is SVGAGI (reference sequence). The ends were cut back, 5 bases at V and 0 bases at J, with 11 bases in the middle. DNA for the CDR3: TGTGCCAGCAGTCGACAGACGAGCTCCTACAATGAGCAGTTCTTC. Translation: CASSRQTSSYNEQFF.

The rearrangement links TRBV7-6 to TRBJ2-1; no definite D call. This CDR3 comprises 15 residues. V lost 0 bases, J lost 7 bases, and 13 bases lay in between. Germline V gives CDR1 SGHVS, CDR2 FNYEAQ. The CDR3 here is CASSLAERYGNEQFF. CDR3 in DNA: TGTGCCAGCAGCTTAGCCGAACGATACGGGAATGAGCAGTTCTTC.

The rearrangement joins TRBV6-6 to TRBJ2-2; a possible D gene is TRBD2 (6 bases). There are 15 residues in the CDR3. V was shortened by 2 bases and J by 6 bases, with 13 bases between the two germline ends. In germline, CDR1 is MNHNY, CDR2 SVGAGI (reference sequence). CDR3 coding DNA: TGTGCCAGCAGTTACGGGGAAGGGAGGCCCGGGGAGCTGTTTTTT. This translates into CASSYGEGRPGELFF.

The J gene is TRBJ1-4, the V gene TRBV7-9, with D uncertain. Germline values: CDR1 SEHNR, CDR2 FQNEAQ (reference sequence). The CDR3 runs to 13 residues. V was trimmed by 5 bases and J by 5 bases, leaving 9 bases between them. The CDR3 bases are TGTGCCAGCAGCCTCAAGTACAATGAAAAACTGTTTTTT. It is translated as CASSLKYNEKLFF. Combining the CDR3 with reference TRBV7-9 and TRBJ1-4 gives the whole variable domain DTGVSQNPRHKITKRGQNVTFRCDPISEHNRLYWYRQTLGQGPEFLTYFQNEAQLEKSRLLSDRFSAERPKGSFSTLEIQRTEQGDSAMYLCASSLKYNEKLFFGSGTQLSVL.